The next 17 T cell receptor beta chains were all read from a single sample in a study of blood T cell repertoires in COVID-19. Produced via immunoSEQ multiplex PCR; TCRdb's table is partial and in-frame only. The sample has some 100,000 clones; 86% are singletons. The sample taken for sequencing was peripheral blood. The receptors derive from a man in his 70s who had recovered from COVID-19.

This clone occurred once. V usage is TRBV5-5 and J usage is TRBJ2-3; the match to TRBD2 covers 9 bases. Germline CDR1 is SGHKS and CDR2 is YYEKEE (reference sequence). The junction had 4 bases not matched to a gene; V was cut back by 1 base and J by 4 bases. The CDR3 spans 15 residues. Here the CDR3 reads CASSLFAGGSDTQYF. The DNA of the CDR3 is TGTGCCAGCAGCTTGTTTGCGGGGGGGTCAGATACGCAGTATTTT.

This chain links TRBV18 with TRBJ2-1, with TRBD2 identical over 9 bases. Trimming took 3 bases from V and 0 from J; bases not matched to a gene: 3. The length of the CDR3 is 16 residues. Looked up from germline, CDR1 is KGHSH and CDR2 is LQKENI. The CDR3 protein is CASSPGLAYSYNEQFF. CDR3 in DNA: TGTGCCAGCTCACCTGGACTAGCGTACTCCTACAATGAGCAGTTCTTC.

V usage is TRBV19 and J usage is TRBJ2-7, with a weak D call TRBD2 (6 bases). CDR1 LNHDA and CDR2 SQIVND come from the germline V gene (reference sequence). The V and J ends lost 5 bases and 1 base respectively, with 21 bases between them. The CDR3 has 17 amino acids. The CDR3 spells CASSLRLDPLKSYEQYF. As DNA, the CDR3 is TGTGCCAGTAGTTTGCGACTAGATCCCTTAAAATCCTACGAGCAGTACTTC.

The rearrangement joins TRBV28 to TRBJ2-7, with 9 bases aligning to TRBD1. Per the germline V gene, CDR1 is MDHEN and CDR2 is SYDVKM. The V gene end was trimmed by 7 bases and the J gene end by 6 bases; junction bases not matched to a gene: 7. The length of the CDR3 is 13 residues. CDR3 sequence reads: CASIKGQGSEQYF. The CDR3, as DNA: TGTGCCAGCATAAAGGGACAGGGTTCCGAGCAGTACTTC.

The CDR3, as DNA: TGTGCCAGCAGCCAAAGGGTAGCGGAAATTAGCACAGATACGCAGTATTTT. Amino acids: CASSQRVAEISTDTQYF. The chain joins TRBV3-1 (or the pseudogene TRBV3-2) to TRBJ2-3; maybe TRBD2 (6 bases). The V gene lost 2 bases and the J gene lost 0 bases, with 15 bases spanning the gap. The CDR3 spans 17 residues. Germline lookup yields CDR1 LGHDT and CDR2 YNNKEL (reference sequence).

With regard to this clone: The same CDR3 can be traced to other DNA sequences in this sample. The rearrangement uses TRBV28 and TRBJ1-2, with unresolved D. The germline gives CDR1 MDHEN, CDR2 SYDVKM. V lost 3 bases and J 1 base, leaving 3 bases between the germline ends. The CDR3 spans 12 residues. CDR3 in DNA: TGTGCCAGCAGTTTTCTTAACTATGGCTACACCTTC. Translating gives CASSFLNYGYTF.

The V gene is TRBV18, the J gene TRBJ1-2; D is unresolved. The germline gives CDR1 KGHSH, CDR2 LQKENI. This CDR3 is 13 amino acids long. Trimming left V 7 bases short and J 5 bases short, with 14 bases between. CDR3 sequence: CASLTSNLYGYTF. The CDR3 coding sequence is TGTGCCAGCTTGACTAGTAACCTATATGGCTACACCTTC.

V and J are TRBV28 and TRBJ2-7; possibly TRBD1 for D (6 bases). Germline CDR1 is MDHEN and CDR2 is SYDVKM. The CDR3 totals 14 residues. Trimming took off 8 bases at V and 2 bases at J, with 16 bases between the two ends. The CDR3 sequence is CASRWGQGPYEQYF. Here the CDR3 DNA reads TGTGCCAGCCGGTGGGGGCAGGGGCCCTACGAGCAGTACTTC.

The chain is built from TRBV7-3 and TRBJ2-1, with 8 bases fitting TRBD2. V lost 0 bases to trimming and J lost 5 bases; unmatched junction nucleotides: 9. Germline CDR1 and CDR2: SGHTA and FQGTGA. The CDR3 length is 17 residues. As DNA, the CDR3 is TGTGCCAGCAGCTTAACCCCCCAGCGGGGGACTGACAATGAGCAGTTCTTC. As protein: CASSLTPQRGTDNEQFF.

The CDR3 DNA is TGTGCCAGCAGTGTCGACAGGGATTATCAGCCCCAGCATTTT. It yields the protein CASSVDRDYQPQHF. The V and J genes are TRBV28 and TRBJ1-5; 7 bases agree with TRBD1. Looked up from germline, CDR1 is MDHEN and CDR2 is SYDVKM. The CDR3 loop spans 14 amino acids. After removal of 5 bases from V and 5 bases from J, the junction contained 6 bases not matched to a gene.

This clone was recorded only once. The V and J genes are TRBV5-1 and TRBJ1-6, with TRBD1 matching over 9 bases. The CDR3 consists of 15 residues. Germline CDR1 is SGHRS and CDR2 is YFSETQ. V shed 0 bases, J shed 7 bases, and the junction held 2 bases outside the gene matches. The CDR3 here is CASSLGGQGNSPLHF. The CDR3 coding sequence is TGCGCCAGCAGCTTGGGGGGACAGGGCAATTCACCCCTCCACTTT.

This chain uses TRBV27 with TRBJ1-4; D gene ambiguous. V lost 1 base and J 0 bases, leaving 21 bases between the germline ends. The V gene's germline CDR1 is MNHEY and CDR2 SMNVEV (reference sequence). This CDR3 comprises 20 residues. The CDR3 loop is CASSLYGVTGWPATNEKLFF. For the CDR3, the DNA is TGTGCCAGCAGTTTATATGGAGTTACGGGGTGGCCTGCAACTAATGAAAAACTGTTTTTT. The full variable domain, its missing parts supplied by reference TRBV27 and TRBJ1-4, is EAQVTQNPRYLITVTGKKLTVTCSQNMNHEYMSWYRQDPGLGLRQIYYSMNVEVTDKGDVPEGYKVSRKEKRNFPLILESPSPNQTSLYFCASSLYGVTGWPATNEKLFFGSGTQLSVL.

The V gene is TRBV7-2, the J gene TRBJ2-5; 7 nucleotides agree with TRBD1. There are 14 residues in the CDR3. Losses at the gene ends were 6 bases for V and 1 base for J; bases not matched to a gene: 5. Germline CDR1 reads SGHTA; CDR2 reads FQGNSA. For the CDR3, the DNA is TGTGCCAGCAGGGCTCGGACAGGCCAAGAGACCCAGTACTTC. This sequence encodes CASRARTGQETQYF.

The CDR3 DNA is TGTGCCAGCAGCTTAGGTTCAGGGTACACTGAAGCTTTCTTT. It yields the protein CASSLGSGYTEAFF. The chain has TRBV7-8 and TRBJ1-1; the D gene is possibly TRBD1 (5 bases). The CDR3 covers 14 residues. The V gene lost 1 base and the J gene lost 3 bases, with 9 bases spanning the gap. CDR1 and CDR2 from the germline V gene are SGHVS and FQNEAQ.

This clone was seen more than once but under ten times. This chain connects TRBV6-6 to TRBJ1-2, with 7 bases matching TRBD1. Germline CDR1 MNHNY, CDR2 SVGAGI (reference sequence). Germline trimming cut 7 bases from V and 6 bases from J; bases unmatched to any gene: 8. The CDR3 extends over 13 amino acids. CDR3: CASNFGQEDGYTF. The CDR3 bases are TGTGCCAGCAACTTCGGACAGGAAGATGGCTACACCTTC.

The chain uses TRBV5-6 and TRBJ1-1, with 8 bases that match TRBD1. V dropped 1 base and J dropped 4; count of bases not matched to a gene: 3. From germline, CDR1 is SGHDT and CDR2 YYEEEE. The CDR3 loop spans 14 amino acids. Here the CDR3 DNA reads TGTGCCAGCAGCTTGTGGCAGGGGGCCACTGAAGCTTTCTTT. Protein product: CASSLWQGATEAFF.

The chain combines TRBV6-5 with TRBJ1-1; 8 nucleotides line up with TRBD1. CDR1 is MNHEY and CDR2 is SVGAGI in the germline V gene. This CDR3 contains 14 residues. After removal of 7 bases from V and 0 bases from J, the junction contained 4 bases not matched to a gene. CDR3 sequence (DNA): TGTGCCAGCACCGACAGGGGACTGAACACTGAAGCTTTCTTT. As protein: CASTDRGLNTEAFF.